The clone carrying this TCR beta chain was recorded at least ten times. V dropped 6 bases and J dropped 2 bases, with 11 bases sitting between them. This CDR3 comprises 14 residues. The germline gives CDR1 SNHLY, CDR2 FYNNEI. Arm-PCR with iRepertoire HTBI primers amplified the CDR3 regions for these TCR beta libraries. TCRdb ran MiXCR on the multiplex PCR reads and lists one entry per CDR3 protein. The sample has approximately 470,000 distinct CDR3 sequences; roughly 20% are singletons. Stated time point: persistent/refractory GD, antithyroid drugs over 5 years with positive TRAb. The authors made the TCR library using RNA they extracted from PBMCs. The source of the sample is a study of regulatory T cells in long-lasting Graves disease.

The source was peripheral blood mononuclear cells (PBMCs), collected when the disease was refractory, from a patient treated with antithyroid drugs. This rearrangement joins TRBV2 to TRBJ1-5, with D hard to call. The TCR comes from a female donor with Graves disease. The CDR3: CASRSDSRNQPQHF. The CDR3 DNA follows: TGTGCCAGCAGATCGGACTCTCGCAATCAGCCCCAGCATTTT.